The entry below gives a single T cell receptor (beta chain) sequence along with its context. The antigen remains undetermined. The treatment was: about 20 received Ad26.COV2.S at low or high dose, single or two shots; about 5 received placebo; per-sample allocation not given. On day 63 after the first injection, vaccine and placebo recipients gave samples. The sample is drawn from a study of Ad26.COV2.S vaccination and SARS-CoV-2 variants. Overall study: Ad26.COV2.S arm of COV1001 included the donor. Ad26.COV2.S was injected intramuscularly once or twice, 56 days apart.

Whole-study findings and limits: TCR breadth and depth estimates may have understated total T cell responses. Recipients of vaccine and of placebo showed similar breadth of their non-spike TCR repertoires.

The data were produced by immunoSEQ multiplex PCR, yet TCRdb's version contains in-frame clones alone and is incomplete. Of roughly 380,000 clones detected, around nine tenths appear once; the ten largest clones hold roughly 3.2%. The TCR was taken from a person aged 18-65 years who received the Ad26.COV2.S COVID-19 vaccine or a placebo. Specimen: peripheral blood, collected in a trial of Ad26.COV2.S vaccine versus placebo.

CDR3 sequence: CASSQDLMREQYF. The CDR3, as DNA: TGTGCCAGCAGCCAAGATCTCATGCGCGAGCAGTACTTC. The J gene is TRBJ2-7, the V gene TRBV3-1 (or the pseudogene TRBV3-2); D remains ambiguous. Per the germline V gene, CDR1 is LGHDT and CDR2 is YNNKEL (reference sequence). The V end lost 0 bases, the J end lost 6 bases, and 9 bases lay between the germline ends. The CDR3 has 13 amino acids.